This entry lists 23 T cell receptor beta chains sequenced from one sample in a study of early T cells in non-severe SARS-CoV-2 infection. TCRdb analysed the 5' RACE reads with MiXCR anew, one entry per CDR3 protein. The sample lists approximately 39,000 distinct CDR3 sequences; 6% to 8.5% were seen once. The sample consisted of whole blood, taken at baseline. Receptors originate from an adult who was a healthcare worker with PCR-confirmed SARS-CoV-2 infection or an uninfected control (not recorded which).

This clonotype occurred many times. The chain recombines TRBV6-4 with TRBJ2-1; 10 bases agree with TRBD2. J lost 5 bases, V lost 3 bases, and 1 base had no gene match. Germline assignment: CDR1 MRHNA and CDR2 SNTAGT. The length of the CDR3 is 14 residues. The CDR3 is CASSEAGGHNEQFF. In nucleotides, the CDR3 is TGTGCCAGCAGTGAAGCGGGAGGGCACAATGAGCAGTTCTTC.

The CDR3 is CASSQISGSMGEQFF. CDR3 DNA: TGTGCCAGCAGCCAGATTAGCGGGAGCATGGGTGAGCAGTTCTTC. The chain has TRBV14 and TRBJ2-1, with 9 bases fitting TRBD2. Germline V gene data show CDR1 as SGHDN and CDR2 as FVKESK. The trim removed 3 bases at V and 9 bases at J, leaving 9 bases unmatched. The CDR3 is 15 residues long.

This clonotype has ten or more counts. CDR3 region: CASSQGWTEGYTF. In DNA, the CDR3 is TGTGCCAGCAGCCAGGGCTGGACCGAGGGCTACACCTTC. This chain links TRBV3-1 with TRBJ1-2; D call uncertain. The CDR3 is 13 amino acids. Looked up from germline, CDR1 is LGHDT and CDR2 is YNNKEL (reference sequence). Trimming removed 3 bases at V and 8 bases at J, with 13 bases between.

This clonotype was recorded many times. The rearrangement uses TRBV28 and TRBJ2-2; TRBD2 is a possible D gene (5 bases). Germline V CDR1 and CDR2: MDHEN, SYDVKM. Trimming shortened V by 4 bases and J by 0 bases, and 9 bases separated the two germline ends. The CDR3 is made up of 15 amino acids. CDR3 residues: CASSSPGSNTGELFF. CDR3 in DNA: TGTGCCAGCAGTTCTCCGGGATCGAACACCGGGGAGCTGTTTTTT.

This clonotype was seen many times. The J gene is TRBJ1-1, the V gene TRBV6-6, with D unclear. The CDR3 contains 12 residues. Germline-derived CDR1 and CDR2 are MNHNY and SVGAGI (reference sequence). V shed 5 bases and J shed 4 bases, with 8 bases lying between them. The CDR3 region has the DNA TGTGCCAGCAGTAACGACCGCACTGAAGCTTTCTTT. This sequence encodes CASSNDRTEAFF.

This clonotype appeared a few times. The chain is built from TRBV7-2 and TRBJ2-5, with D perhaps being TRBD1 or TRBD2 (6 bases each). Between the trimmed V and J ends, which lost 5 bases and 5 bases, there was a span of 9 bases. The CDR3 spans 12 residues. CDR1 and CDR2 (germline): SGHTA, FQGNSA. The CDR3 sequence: CASSEGGETQYF. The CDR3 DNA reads TGTGCCAGCAGCGAAGGGGGGGAGACCCAGTACTTC.

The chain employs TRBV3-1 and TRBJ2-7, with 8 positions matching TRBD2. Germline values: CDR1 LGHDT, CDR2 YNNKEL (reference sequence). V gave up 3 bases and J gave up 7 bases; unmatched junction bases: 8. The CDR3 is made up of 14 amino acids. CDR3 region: CASSQAAGVDEQYF. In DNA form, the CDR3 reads TGTGCCAGCAGCCAGGCAGCGGGAGTCGATGAGCAGTACTTC.

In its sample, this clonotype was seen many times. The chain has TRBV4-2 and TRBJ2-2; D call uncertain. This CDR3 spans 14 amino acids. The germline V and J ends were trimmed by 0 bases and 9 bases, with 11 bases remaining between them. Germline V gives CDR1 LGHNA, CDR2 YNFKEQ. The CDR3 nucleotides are TGTGCCAGCAGCCAAGAAGTTAGCCCTCGGGAGCTGTTTTTT. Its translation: CASSQEVSPRELFF.

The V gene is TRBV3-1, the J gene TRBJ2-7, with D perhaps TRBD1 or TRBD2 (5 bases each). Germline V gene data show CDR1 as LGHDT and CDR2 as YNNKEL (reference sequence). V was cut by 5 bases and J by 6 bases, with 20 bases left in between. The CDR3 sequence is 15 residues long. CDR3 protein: CASSSIEGRAGEQYF. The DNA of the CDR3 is TGTGCCAGCAGCTCCATCGAGGGACGGGCGGGCGAGCAGTACTTC.

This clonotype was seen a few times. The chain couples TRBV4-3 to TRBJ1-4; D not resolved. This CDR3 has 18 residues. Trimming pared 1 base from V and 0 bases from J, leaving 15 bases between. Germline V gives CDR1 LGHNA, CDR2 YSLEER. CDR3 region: CASSQGARRGATNEKLFF. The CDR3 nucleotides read TGCGCCAGCAGCCAAGGGGCAAGACGGGGTGCAACTAATGAAAAACTGTTTTTT.

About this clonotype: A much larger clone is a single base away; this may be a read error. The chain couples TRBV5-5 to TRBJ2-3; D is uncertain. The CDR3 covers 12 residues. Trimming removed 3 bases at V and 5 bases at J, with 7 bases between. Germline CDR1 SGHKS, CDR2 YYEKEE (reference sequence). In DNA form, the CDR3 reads TGTGCCAGCAGCTCCATTGTAGATACGCAGTATTTT. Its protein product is CASSSIVDTQYF.

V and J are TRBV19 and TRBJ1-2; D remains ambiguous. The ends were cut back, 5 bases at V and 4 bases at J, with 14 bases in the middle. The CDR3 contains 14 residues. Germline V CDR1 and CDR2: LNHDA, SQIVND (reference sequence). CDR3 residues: CASSEPPRGYGYTF. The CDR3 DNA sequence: TGTGCCAGTAGTGAGCCGCCCCGAGGCTATGGCTACACCTTC.

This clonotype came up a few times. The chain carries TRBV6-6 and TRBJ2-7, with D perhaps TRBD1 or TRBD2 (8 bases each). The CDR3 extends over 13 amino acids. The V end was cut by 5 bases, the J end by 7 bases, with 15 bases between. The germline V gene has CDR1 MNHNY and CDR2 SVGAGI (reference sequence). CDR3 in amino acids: CASSLGGDREQYF. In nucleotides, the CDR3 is TGTGCCAGCAGTCTCGGGGGGGACAGGGAGCAGTACTTC.

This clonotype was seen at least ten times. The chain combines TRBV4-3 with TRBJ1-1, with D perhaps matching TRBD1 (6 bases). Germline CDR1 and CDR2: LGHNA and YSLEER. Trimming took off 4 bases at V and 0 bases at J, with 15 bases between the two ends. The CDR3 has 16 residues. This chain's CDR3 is CASSPLGAGVNTEAFF. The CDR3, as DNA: TGCGCCAGCAGCCCCCTTGGCGCAGGGGTGAACACTGAAGCTTTCTTT.

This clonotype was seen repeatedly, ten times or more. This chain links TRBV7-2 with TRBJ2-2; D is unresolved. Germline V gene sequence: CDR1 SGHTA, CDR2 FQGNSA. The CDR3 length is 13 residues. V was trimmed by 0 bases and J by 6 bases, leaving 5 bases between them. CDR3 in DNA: TGTGCCAGCAGCTTAGCGGCAGCCGGGGAGCTGTTTTTT. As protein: CASSLAAAGELFF.

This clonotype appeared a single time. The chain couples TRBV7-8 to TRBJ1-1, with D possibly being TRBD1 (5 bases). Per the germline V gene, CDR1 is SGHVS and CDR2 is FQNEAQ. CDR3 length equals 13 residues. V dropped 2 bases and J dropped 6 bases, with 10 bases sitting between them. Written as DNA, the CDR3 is TGTGCCAGCAGCTTACGGCGGGGGTCTGAAGCTTTCTTT. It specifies CASSLRRGSEAFF.

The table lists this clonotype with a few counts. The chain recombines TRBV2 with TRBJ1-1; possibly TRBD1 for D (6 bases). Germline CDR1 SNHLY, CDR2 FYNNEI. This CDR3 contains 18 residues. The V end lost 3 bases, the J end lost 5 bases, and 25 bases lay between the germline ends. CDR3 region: CASSDDFPAGDVYTEAFF. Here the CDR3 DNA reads TGTGCCAGCAGTGATGATTTCCCGGCAGGGGACGTTTATACTGAAGCTTTCTTT.

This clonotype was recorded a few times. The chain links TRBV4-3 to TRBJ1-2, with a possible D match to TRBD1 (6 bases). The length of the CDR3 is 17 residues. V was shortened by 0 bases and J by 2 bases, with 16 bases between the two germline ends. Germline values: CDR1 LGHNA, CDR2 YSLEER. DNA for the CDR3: TGCGCCAGCAGCCAAGATGCTGCGACAGGCACCAACTATGGCTACACCTTC. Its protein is CASSQDAATGTNYGYTF.

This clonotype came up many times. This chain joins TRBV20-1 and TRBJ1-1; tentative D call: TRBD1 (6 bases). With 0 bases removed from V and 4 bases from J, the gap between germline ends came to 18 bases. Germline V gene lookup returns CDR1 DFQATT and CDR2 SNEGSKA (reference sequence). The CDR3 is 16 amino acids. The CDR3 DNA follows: TGCAGTGCTAGAGATCTGGGGGGCAGGGCGGGCACTGAAGCTTTCTTT. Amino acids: CSARDLGGRAGTEAFF.

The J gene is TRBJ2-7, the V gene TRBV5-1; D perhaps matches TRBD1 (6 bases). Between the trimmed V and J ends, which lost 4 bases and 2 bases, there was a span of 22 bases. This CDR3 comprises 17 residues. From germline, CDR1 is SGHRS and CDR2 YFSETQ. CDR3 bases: TGCGCCAGCAGCCCCCAAGGCCCCGGGACACTCACCTACGAGCAGTACTTC. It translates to CASSPQGPGTLTYEQYF.

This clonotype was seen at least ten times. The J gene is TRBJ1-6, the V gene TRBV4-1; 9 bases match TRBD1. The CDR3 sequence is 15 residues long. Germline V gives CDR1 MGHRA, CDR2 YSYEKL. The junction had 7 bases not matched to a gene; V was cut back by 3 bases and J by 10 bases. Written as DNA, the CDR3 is TGCGCCAGCAGCCACCCGGGACAGGGCGGATCACCCCTCCACTTT. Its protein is CASSHPGQGGSPLHF.

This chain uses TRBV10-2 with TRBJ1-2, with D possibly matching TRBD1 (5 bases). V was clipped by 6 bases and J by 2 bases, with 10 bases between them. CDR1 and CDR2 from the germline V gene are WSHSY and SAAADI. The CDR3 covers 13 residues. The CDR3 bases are TGCGCCAGCAGCCAGGGAAGGAACTATGGCTACACCTTC. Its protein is CASSQGRNYGYTF.

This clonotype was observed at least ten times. The CDR3 loop is CASSQVEGITHQETQYF. CDR3 nucleotide sequence: TGCGCCAGCAGCCAAGTCGAGGGTATAACACACCAAGAGACCCAGTACTTC. This chain connects TRBV4-1 to TRBJ2-5; maybe TRBD2 (5 bases). V lost 1 base and J 0 bases, leaving 15 bases between the germline ends. The CDR3 extends over 17 amino acids. Germline V lookup: CDR1 MGHRA, CDR2 YSYEKL.